The entry below describes one T cell receptor beta chain. Repertoires were generated with immunoSEQ multiplex PCR, while TCRdb's copy carries only in-frame clones and drops some. The data contain 100,000 to 130,000 clones, 65% to 80% of them seen just once; the ten biggest clones take up roughly 4%. This specimen comes from a study of blood T cell repertoires in COVID-19. Trimming removed 0 bases at V and 9 bases at J, with 15 bases between. This CDR3 is 15 amino acids long. Germline CDR1 LGHDT, CDR2 YNNKEL (reference sequence). This receptor was taken from a man aged 70-80 years with acute or convalescent COVID-19. The V gene is TRBV3-1 (or the pseudogene TRBV3-2), the J gene TRBJ2-1; D not certain. The specimen was peripheral blood. For the CDR3, the DNA is TGTGCCAGCAGCCAAGATTTTCGCAGGCATGGTGAGCAGTTCTTC. It encodes CASSQDFRRHGEQFF.